Listed here is a single TCR beta chain. Its specificity is not known. CDR1 and CDR2 (germline): SGDLS, YYNGEE. This CDR3 spans 15 amino acids. Trimming took 2 bases from V and 4 from J; bases not matched to a gene: 8. These data belong to a study of cytotoxic CD8 clonotypes in ibrutinib-treated CLL. Findings of the study overall: Clonality measured at baseline exceeded age-matched healthy donors, tracking circulating CD8+ T-cell counts. Clonality increased at ibrutinib response, then returned toward baseline at progression. Patients with sustained remission and those progressing were sampled at differing times.

Assay used: immunoSEQ multiplex PCR; TCRdb lists only in-frame clones, some missing. The sample has hundreds of thousands of clones; over 55% are singletons. The gene calls are TRBV9 and TRBJ1-2; 7 nucleotides match TRBD1. Sequenced here: PBMCs, sampled after 36 months of ibrutinib treatment. This sequence was found in a human donor with chronic lymphocytic leukemia. CDR3 sequence (DNA): TGTGCCAGCAGCGTGGGGACGGGACAGCTCTATGGCTACACCTTC. Translation gives CASSVGTGQLYGYTF.